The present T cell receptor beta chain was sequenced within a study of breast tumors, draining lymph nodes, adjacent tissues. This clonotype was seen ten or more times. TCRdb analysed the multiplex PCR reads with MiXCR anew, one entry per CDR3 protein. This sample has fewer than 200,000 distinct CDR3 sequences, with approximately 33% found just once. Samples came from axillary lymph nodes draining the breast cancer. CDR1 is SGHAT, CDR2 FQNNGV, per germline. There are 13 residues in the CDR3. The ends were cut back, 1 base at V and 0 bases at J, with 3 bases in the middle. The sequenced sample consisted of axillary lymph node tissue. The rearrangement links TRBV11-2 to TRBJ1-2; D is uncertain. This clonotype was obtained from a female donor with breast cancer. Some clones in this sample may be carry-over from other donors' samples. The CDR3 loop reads CASSLGSNYGYTF. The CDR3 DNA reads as TGTGCCAGCAGCTTAGGTTCTAACTATGGCTACACCTTC.